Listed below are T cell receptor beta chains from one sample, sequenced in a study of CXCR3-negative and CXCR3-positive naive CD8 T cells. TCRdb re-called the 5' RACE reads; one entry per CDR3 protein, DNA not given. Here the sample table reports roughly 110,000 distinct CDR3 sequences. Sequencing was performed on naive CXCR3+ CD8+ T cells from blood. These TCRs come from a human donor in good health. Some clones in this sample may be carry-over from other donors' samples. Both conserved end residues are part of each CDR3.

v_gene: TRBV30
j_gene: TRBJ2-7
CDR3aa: CAWSSGFSGRSGEQYF

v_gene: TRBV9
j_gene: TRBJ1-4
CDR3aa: CASSAIGDSEKLFF

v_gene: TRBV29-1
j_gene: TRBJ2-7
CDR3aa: CSVGQGTGEQYF

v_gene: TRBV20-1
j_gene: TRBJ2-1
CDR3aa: CSARDLARGGNEQFF

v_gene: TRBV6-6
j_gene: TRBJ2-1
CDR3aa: CASQGAQDNEQFF

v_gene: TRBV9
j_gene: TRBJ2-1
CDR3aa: CASSAQSYNEQFF

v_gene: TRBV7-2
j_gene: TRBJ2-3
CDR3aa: CASSAKTGLDTQYF

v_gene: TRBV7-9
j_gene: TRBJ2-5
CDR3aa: CASSLTADSLGETQYF

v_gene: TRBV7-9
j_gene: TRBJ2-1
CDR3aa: CASNLLEENEQFF

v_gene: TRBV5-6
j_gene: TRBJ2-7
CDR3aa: CASTSTTSSYEQYF

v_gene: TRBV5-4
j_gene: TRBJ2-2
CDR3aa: CANRDTSNTGELFF

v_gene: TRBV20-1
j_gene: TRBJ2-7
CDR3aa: CSATPQNSAYEQYF

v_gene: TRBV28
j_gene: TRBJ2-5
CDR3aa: CASSLSSGMGETQYF

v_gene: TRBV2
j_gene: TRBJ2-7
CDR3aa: CASSEGDTSYEQYF

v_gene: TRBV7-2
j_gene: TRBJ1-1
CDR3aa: CASRSPGGTAEAFF

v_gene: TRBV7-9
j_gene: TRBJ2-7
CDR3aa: CASSERTVPYEQYF

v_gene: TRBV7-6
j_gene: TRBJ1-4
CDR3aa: CASSGTGLTNEKLFF

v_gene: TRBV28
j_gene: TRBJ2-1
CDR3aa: CASSFGGAAGDYNEQFF

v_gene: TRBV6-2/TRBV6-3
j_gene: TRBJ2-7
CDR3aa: CASRAAGQGARDNEQYF

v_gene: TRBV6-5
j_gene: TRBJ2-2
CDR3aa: CASSYNLPNTGELFF

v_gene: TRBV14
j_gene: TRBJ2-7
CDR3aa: CASSQVGYEQYF

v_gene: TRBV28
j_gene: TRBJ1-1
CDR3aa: CASSFFIDRLPEAFF

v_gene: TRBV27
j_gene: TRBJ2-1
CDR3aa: CASSSLRGNEQFF

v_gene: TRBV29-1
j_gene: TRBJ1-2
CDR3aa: CSVGDRVYGYTF

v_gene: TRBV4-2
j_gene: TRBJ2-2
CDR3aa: CASSQVEKGYRGELFF

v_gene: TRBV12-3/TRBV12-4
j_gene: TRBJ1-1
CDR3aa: CASGGTGDTEAFF

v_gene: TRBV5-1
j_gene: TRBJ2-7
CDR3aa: CASSPPGQIKRSSYEQYF

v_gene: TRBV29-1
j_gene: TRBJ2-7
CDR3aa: CSGLDAYEQYF

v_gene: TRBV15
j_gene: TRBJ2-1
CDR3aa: CATSRDLREEQFF

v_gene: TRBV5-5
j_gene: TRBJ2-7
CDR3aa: CASSELTGALREQYF

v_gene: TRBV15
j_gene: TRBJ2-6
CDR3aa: CATSSVSGANVLTF

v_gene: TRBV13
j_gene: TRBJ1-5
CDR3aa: CASSKRQGGSQPQHF

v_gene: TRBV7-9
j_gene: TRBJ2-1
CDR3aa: CASSASGLSYNEQFF

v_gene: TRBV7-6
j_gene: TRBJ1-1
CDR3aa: CASSGGEGMNTEAFF

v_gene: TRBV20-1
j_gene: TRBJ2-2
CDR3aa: CSARPGGSNTGELFF

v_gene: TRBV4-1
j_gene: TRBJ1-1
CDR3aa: CASSQLGGLDTEAFF

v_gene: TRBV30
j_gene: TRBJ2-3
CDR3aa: CAWGEGTGVTDTQYF

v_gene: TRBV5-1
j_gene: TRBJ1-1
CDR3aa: CASSLDPGGSTEAFF

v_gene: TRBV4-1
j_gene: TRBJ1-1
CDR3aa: CASSPLPGQGGMNTEAFF

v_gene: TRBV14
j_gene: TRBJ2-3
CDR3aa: CASSSRQGYTDTQYF

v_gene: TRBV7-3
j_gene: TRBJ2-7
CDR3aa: CASSLYVGSSYEQYF